This is a list of T cell receptor beta chains from one sample in a study of CD8 T cells in ankylosing spondylitis. TCRdb recomputed calls from the 5' RACE reads with MiXCR, one row per CDR3 protein. In the table there are 700,000 or so distinct CDR3 sequences, under 20% of which are singletons. Sequencing used blood, either unsorted or a sorted T cell fraction (not recorded which). The receptors derive from a male donor with ankylosing spondylitis. CDR3s include the opening cysteine and the closing phenylalanine or tryptophan. The D gene is left open where the match is weak. Clone size is shown for a subset of rows, as once, few, many or a class of expanded clone.

DNA: TGCAGTGCTAGGCGGGGCAGAACTCCGACTAGCTCCTACAATGAGCAGTTCTTC; CDR3: CSARRGRTPTSSYNEQFF; size: .; D: .; V: TRBV20-1; J: TRBJ2-1
DNA: TGCAGTGCTCCCCCCGGGGGAGGAAACTATGGCTACACCTTC; CDR3: CSAPPGGGNYGYTF; size: .; D: .; V: TRBV20-1; J: TRBJ1-2
DNA: TGTGCCAGCAGCCAAGTATGGGCCCGACACAATGAGCAGTTCTTC; CDR3: CASSQVWARHNEQFF; size: few; D: .; V: TRBV4-2; J: TRBJ2-1
DNA: TGCGCCAGCAGCTTGGGGGGGCTTAACTATGGCTACACCTTC; CDR3: CASSLGGLNYGYTF; size: few; D: .; V: TRBV5-1; J: TRBJ1-2
DNA: TGTGCCAGCAGTTACACTAGTGCCCTTTACGAGCAGTACTTC; CDR3: CASSYTSALYEQYF; size: .; D: .; V: TRBV6-5; J: TRBJ2-7
DNA: TGCAGTGCTAAAGGGACACTGGATAATTCACCCCTCCACTTT; CDR3: CSAKGTLDNSPLHF; size: few; D: .; V: TRBV20-1; J: TRBJ1-6
DNA: TGCAGCTACTCGGCCGGGACCCATGGCTACACCTTC; CDR3: CSYSAGTHGYTF; size: many; D: .; V: TRBV29-1; J: TRBJ1-2
DNA: TGTGCCAGCAGCCCTCTCATGGAGAACACTGAAGCTTTCTTT; CDR3: CASSPLMENTEAFF; size: many; D: .; V: TRBV7-9; J: TRBJ1-1
DNA: TGTGCCAGCAGCACACTAGGATTCTATGGCTACACCTTC; CDR3: CASSTLGFYGYTF; size: .; D: .; V: TRBV7-9; J: TRBJ1-2
DNA: TGTGCCAGCAGTTACGACGGCTTTGGGATCTACGAGCAGTACTTC; CDR3: CASSYDGFGIYEQYF; size: .; D: .; V: TRBV6-5; J: TRBJ2-7
DNA: TGCAGCGTTGCCAGGGGTCGCAATCAGCCCCAGCATTTT; CDR3: CSVARGRNQPQHF; size: .; D: .; V: TRBV29-1; J: TRBJ1-5
DNA: TGTGCCAGCACCGACATGGACGAACAGGGGCCGGGCACTGAAGCTTTCTTT; CDR3: CASTDMDEQGPGTEAFF; size: .; D: .; V: TRBV21-1; J: TRBJ1-1
DNA: TGTGCCAGCTCACCATTGTTCGTGCAGTTTCGGGGCAGCGGGGGTCAAGAGACCCAGTACTTC; CDR3: CASSPLFVQFRGSGGQETQYF; size: .; D: TRBD2; V: TRBV18; J: TRBJ2-5
DNA: TGTGCCAGCAGTCCCCACAGAGTACTTATTAATCAGCCCCAGCATTTT; CDR3: CASSPHRVLINQPQHF; size: .; D: .; V: TRBV12-3/TRBV12-4; J: TRBJ1-5
DNA: TGTGCCAGCAGTGTCAGGAGCACTGAAGCTTTCTTT; CDR3: CASSVRSTEAFF; size: few; D: .; V: TRBV2; J: TRBJ1-1
DNA: TGTGCCAGCAGCTTCGGATCTTTTCGGGGCTACACCTTC; CDR3: CASSFGSFRGYTF; size: .; D: .; V: TRBV5-6; J: TRBJ1-2
DNA: TGCGCCAGCAGCTTGGAAGGCGGGGGCCCCGTCCCTGGCGAGCAGTACTTC; CDR3: CASSLEGGGPVPGEQYF; size: few; D: .; V: TRBV5-1; J: TRBJ2-7
DNA: TGCGCCAGCAGCCAGCAGGGAAACGGGATTAATGAAAAACTGTTTTTT; CDR3: CASSQQGNGINEKLFF; size: .; D: .; V: TRBV4-1; J: TRBJ1-4
DNA: TGCAGTGCTCCTGACGGGAGTTCGGGATACAATGAGCAGTTCTTC; CDR3: CSAPDGSSGYNEQFF; size: .; D: .; V: TRBV20-1; J: TRBJ2-1
DNA: TGTGCCAGCAGTTGGGACGGCTATGGCTACACCTTC; CDR3: CASSWDGYGYTF; size: few; D: .; V: TRBV6-5; J: TRBJ1-2
DNA: TGTGCCAGCAGCCAGGGACTAGCGGGAGTCCCCGGAGGGTTCATTCAGTACTTC; CDR3: CASSQGLAGVPGGFIQYF; size: .; D: TRBD2; V: TRBV14; J: TRBJ2-4
DNA: TGTGCCAGCAGTGAGGTCGAGGGAGCCCTAAACCAAGAGACCCAGTACTTC; CDR3: CASSEVEGALNQETQYF; size: few; D: .; V: TRBV28; J: TRBJ2-5
DNA: TGTGCCAGCAGCCGGACAAGGTACAATGAGCAGTTCTTC; CDR3: CASSRTRYNEQFF; size: .; D: .; V: TRBV12-3/TRBV12-4; J: TRBJ2-1
DNA: TGTGCCAGCAGCGTAGTGGCCTATCAGACAGATACGCAGTATTTT; CDR3: CASSVVAYQTDTQYF; size: .; D: .; V: TRBV9; J: TRBJ2-3
DNA: TGTGCCAGCAGTCTCCAAACAGGGGGTGATACGCAGTATTTT; CDR3: CASSLQTGGDTQYF; size: few; D: TRBD1; V: TRBV12-3/TRBV12-4; J: TRBJ2-3
DNA: TGTGCCACCAGTGATTCGCAGGCAGGTTGGCGGGATTACAATGAGCAGTTCTTC; CDR3: CATSDSQAGWRDYNEQFF; size: many; D: .; V: TRBV24-1; J: TRBJ2-1
DNA: TGCAGTGCAAATGGACAGCCTTTTGGGGAAAAACTGTTTTTT; CDR3: CSANGQPFGEKLFF; size: .; D: .; V: TRBV20-1; J: TRBJ1-4
DNA: TGTGCCAGCACCAGGACAGGGGCTATGAACACTGAAGCTTTCTTT; CDR3: CASTRTGAMNTEAFF; size: .; D: TRBD1; V: TRBV28; J: TRBJ1-1
DNA: TGCAGTGCTAGGCGGGAGGGCCGGAATGAGCAGTTCTTC; CDR3: CSARREGRNEQFF; size: .; D: TRBD2; V: TRBV20-1; J: TRBJ2-1
DNA: TGTGCCACCAGTGATGATGAGGCCGGGGAGACCCAGTACTTC; CDR3: CATSDDEAGETQYF; size: .; D: .; V: TRBV24-1; J: TRBJ2-5
DNA: TGTGCCAGCAGTTACTTATGGCAGCTTAGCAATCAGCCCCAGCATTTT; CDR3: CASSYLWQLSNQPQHF; size: .; D: .; V: TRBV6-2/TRBV6-3; J: TRBJ1-5
DNA: TGTGCCAGCTTTATTGACGGAATGGCGTTGAACTATGGCTACACCTTC; CDR3: CASFIDGMALNYGYTF; size: .; D: .; V: TRBV2; J: TRBJ1-2
DNA: TGTGCCACCAGTGACCACGACAGGGACGGTAGCTACGAGCAGTACTTC; CDR3: CATSDHDRDGSYEQYF; size: many; D: TRBD1; V: TRBV24-1; J: TRBJ2-7
DNA: TGTGCCAGCAGCCAAGGAGGGAGGAAGGAAAAACTGTTTTTT; CDR3: CASSQGGRKEKLFF; size: .; D: .; V: TRBV3-1; J: TRBJ1-4
DNA: TGTGCCAGCAGCGTAGGAGATGGGTGGTATGGCTACACCTTC; CDR3: CASSVGDGWYGYTF; size: few; D: .; V: TRBV9; J: TRBJ1-2
DNA: TGCGCCAGCAGCCAAGATTTGGGGGGCTCCTATAATTCACCCCTCCACTTT; CDR3: CASSQDLGGSYNSPLHF; size: few; D: .; V: TRBV4-3; J: TRBJ1-6
DNA: TGTGCCAGCAGCTTAGCACAGGGTGCGGATGAAAAACTGTTTTTT; CDR3: CASSLAQGADEKLFF; size: few; D: .; V: TRBV7-2; J: TRBJ1-4
DNA: TGTGCCAGCAGCAAAGACGGCAGGCTAAACACTGAAGCTTTCTTT; CDR3: CASSKDGRLNTEAFF; size: few; D: .; V: TRBV21-1; J: TRBJ1-1
DNA: TGTGCCAGCAGTTACCAGGGGGCATGGAATGAGCAGTTCTTC; CDR3: CASSYQGAWNEQFF; size: few; D: TRBD1; V: TRBV6-2/TRBV6-3; J: TRBJ2-1
DNA: TGCAGCGTTGACCAGGTACCGGTAGGCTACACCTTC; CDR3: CSVDQVPVGYTF; size: .; D: .; V: TRBV29-1; J: TRBJ1-2
DNA: TGTGCCAGCAGAAATTTCGCGACAGGGGGGAACACTGAAGCTTTCTTT; CDR3: CASRNFATGGNTEAFF; size: .; D: TRBD1; V: TRBV6-1; J: TRBJ1-1
DNA: TGTGCCAGCCGGTTAGGCGATGAGCAGTTCTTC; CDR3: CASRLGDEQFF; size: .; D: .; V: TRBV11-2; J: TRBJ2-1
DNA: TGTGCCAGCAGCTCCGGACAGGGGAAAGAGGCTAATGAAAAACTGTTTTTT; CDR3: CASSSGQGKEANEKLFF; size: .; D: TRBD1; V: TRBV7-8; J: TRBJ1-4
DNA: TGCGCCAGCAGCCAAGACCCCAAGGGGGGGTATGGGCAGTTCTTC; CDR3: CASSQDPKGGYGQFF; size: few; D: .; V: TRBV4-1; J: TRBJ2-1
DNA: TGTGCCACCAGCGGTGGGGCGCGTGGCTACACCTTC; CDR3: CATSGGARGYTF; size: .; D: .; V: TRBV15; J: TRBJ1-2